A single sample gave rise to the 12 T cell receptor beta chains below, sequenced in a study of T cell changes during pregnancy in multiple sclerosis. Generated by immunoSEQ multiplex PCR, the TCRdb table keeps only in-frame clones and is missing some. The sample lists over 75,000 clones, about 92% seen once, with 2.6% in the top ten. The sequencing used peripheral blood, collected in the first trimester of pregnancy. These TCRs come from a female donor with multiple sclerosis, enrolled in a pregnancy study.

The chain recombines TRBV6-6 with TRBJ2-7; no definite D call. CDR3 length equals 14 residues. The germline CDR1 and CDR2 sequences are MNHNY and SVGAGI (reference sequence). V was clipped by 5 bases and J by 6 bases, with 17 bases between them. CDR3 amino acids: CASSHRGSSSEQYF. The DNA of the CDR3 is TGTGCCAGCAGTCATCGAGGTAGCAGTAGCGAGCAGTACTTC.

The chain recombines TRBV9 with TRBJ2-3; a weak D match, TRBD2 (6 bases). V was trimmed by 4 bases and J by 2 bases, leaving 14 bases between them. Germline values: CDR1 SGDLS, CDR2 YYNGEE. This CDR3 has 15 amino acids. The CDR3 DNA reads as TGTGCCAGCAGCCTAGAAGGGACTGCCACAGATACGCAGTATTTT. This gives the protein CASSLEGTATDTQYF.

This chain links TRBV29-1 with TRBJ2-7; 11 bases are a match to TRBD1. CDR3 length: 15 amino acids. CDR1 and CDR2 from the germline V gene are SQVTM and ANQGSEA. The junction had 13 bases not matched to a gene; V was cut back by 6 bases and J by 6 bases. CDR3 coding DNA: TGCAGCGTCGAACTGGACAGGGGGCGGGCAATCGAGCAGTACTTC. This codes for CSVELDRGRAIEQYF.

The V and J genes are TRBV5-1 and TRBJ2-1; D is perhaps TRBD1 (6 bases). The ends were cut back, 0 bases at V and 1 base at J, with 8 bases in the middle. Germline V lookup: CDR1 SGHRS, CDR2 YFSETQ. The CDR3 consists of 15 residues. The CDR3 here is CASSLDGTSYNEQFF. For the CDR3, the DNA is TGCGCCAGCAGCTTGGATGGGACATCCTACAATGAGCAGTTCTTC.

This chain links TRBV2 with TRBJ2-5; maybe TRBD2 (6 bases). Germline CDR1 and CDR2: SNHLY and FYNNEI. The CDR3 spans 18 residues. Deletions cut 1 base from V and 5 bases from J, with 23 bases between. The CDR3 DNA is TGTGCCAGCAGTGAAGGGCTAGCGCGCACCCTGAGAGGGGAGACCCAGTACTTC. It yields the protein CASSEGLARTLRGETQYF.

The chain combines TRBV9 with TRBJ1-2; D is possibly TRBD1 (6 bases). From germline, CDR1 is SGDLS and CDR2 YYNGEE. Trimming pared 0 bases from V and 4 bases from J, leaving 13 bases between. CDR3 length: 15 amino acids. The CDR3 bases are TGTGCCAGCAGCGTAGGGCGGGGGGCCCTCTATGGCTACACCTTC. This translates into CASSVGRGALYGYTF.

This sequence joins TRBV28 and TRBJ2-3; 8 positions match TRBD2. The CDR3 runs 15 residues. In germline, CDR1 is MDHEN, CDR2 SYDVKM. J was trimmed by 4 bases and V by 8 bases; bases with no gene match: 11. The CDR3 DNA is TGTGCCAGCCATGTCCGAGCGGGAGTTGCAGATACGCAGTATTTT. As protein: CASHVRAGVADTQYF.

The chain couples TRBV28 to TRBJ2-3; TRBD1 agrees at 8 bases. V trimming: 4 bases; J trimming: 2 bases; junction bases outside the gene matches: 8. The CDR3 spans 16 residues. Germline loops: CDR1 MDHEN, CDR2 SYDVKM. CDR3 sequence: CASSSRGQAITDTQYF. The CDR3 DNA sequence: TGTGCCAGCAGTTCCAGGGGACAGGCAATCACAGATACGCAGTATTTT.

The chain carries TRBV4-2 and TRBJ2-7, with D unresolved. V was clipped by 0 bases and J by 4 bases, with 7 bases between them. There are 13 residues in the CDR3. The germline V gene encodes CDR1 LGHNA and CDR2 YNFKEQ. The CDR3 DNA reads TGTGCCAGCAGCCAAGATCTAGGATACGAGCAGTACTTC. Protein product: CASSQDLGYEQYF.

The CDR3 coding sequence is TGTGCCAGCAGCTTAGTTCAGGGGGCGATCACTGAAGCTTTCTTT. Translating it yields CASSLVQGAITEAFF. The genes are TRBV7-9 and TRBJ1-1; the match to TRBD1 covers 8 bases. The CDR3 runs to 15 residues. J gave up 4 bases and V 1 base, and 5 bases lay outside the gene matches. Per the germline V gene, CDR1 is SEHNR and CDR2 is FQNEAQ (reference sequence).

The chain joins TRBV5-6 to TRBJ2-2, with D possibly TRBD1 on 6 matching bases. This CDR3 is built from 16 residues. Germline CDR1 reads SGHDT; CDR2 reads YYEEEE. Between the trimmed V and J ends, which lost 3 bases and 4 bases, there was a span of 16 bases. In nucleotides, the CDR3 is TGTGCCAGCAGCTGGCTACAGGGTGCGGGCACCGGGGAGCTGTTTTTT. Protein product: CASSWLQGAGTGELFF.

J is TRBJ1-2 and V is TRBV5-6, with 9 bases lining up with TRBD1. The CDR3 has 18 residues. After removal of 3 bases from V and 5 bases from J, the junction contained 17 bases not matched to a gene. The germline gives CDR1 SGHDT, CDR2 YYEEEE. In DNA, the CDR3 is TGTGCCAGCAGCTCCCCCAGGGACAGGGTCGTGAGAGGATATGGCTACACCTTC. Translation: CASSSPRDRVVRGYGYTF.